The 4 T cell receptor beta chains below were found in one sample sequenced in a study of human T cells and chemical hapten exposure. TCRdb processed the RACE reads anew with MiXCR; each CDR3 protein has one entry. The table includes fewer than 400,000 distinct CDR3 sequences, approximately 6.3% detected once. Time point given: patch test 1, 2 weeks after DPC sensitization. As to treatment: therapeutic diphenylcyclopropenone sensitization with weekly scalp DPC. Sequencing used whole blood, obtained in connection with sensitization to the hapten diphenylcyclopropenone (DPC). Receptors were obtained from a woman aged 18 to 35 with alopecia areata. Some clones in this sample may be carry-over from other donors' samples.

This clonotype appeared many times. J is TRBJ2-3 and V is TRBV25-1; D remains unclear. This CDR3 comprises 11 residues. Trimming removed 3 bases from V and 7 bases from J, with 5 bases in between. Germline V gene lookup returns CDR1 MGHDK and CDR2 SYGVNS. CDR3: CASSDRYTQYF. CDR3 bases: TGTGCCAGCAGTGACAGATATACGCAGTATTTT.

In this sample, this clonotype turned up a few times. The chain couples TRBV29-1 to TRBJ2-3; no reliable D call. The germline gives CDR1 SQVTM, CDR2 ANQGSEA. This CDR3 has 14 amino acids. V lost 6 bases and J lost 2, with 15 bases in between. The CDR3 protein is CSVAFLTNTDTQYF. In nucleotides, the CDR3 is TGCAGCGTCGCCTTTCTTACGAACACAGATACGCAGTATTTT.

The sample holds a few counts of this clonotype. This chain uses TRBV10-3 with TRBJ2-4, with 11 nucleotides matching TRBD2. CDR1 and CDR2 from the germline V gene are ENHRY and SYGVKD. V gave up 5 bases and J gave up 8 bases; unmatched junction bases: 11. The CDR3 runs 16 residues. CDR3 in amino acids: CAISNVLAGERDIQYF. As DNA, the CDR3 is TGTGCCATCAGTAACGTACTAGCGGGGGAGAGGGACATTCAGTACTTC.

This clonotype was seen only a few times. V is TRBV12-5 and J is TRBJ2-1, with a tentative D call TRBD1 (6 bases). The CDR3 extends over 14 amino acids. The V and J ends lost 2 bases and 7 bases respectively, with 12 bases between them. CDR1 is LGHNT and CDR2 is FRNRAP in the germline V gene. The CDR3 region has the DNA TGTGCTAGTGGTTTGACACAGGGTGGTAATGAGCAGTTCTTC. Amino acid sequence: CASGLTQGGNEQFF.